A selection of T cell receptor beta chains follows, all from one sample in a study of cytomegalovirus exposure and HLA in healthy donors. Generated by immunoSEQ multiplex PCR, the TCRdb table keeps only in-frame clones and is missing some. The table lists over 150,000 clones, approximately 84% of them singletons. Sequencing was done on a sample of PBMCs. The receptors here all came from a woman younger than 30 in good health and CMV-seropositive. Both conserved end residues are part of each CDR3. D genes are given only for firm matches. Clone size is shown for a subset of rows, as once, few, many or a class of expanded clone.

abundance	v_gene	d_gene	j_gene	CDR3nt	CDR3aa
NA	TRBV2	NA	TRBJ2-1	TGTGCCAGCATATCCGGGACTGCCTACAATGAGCAGTTCTTC	CASISGTAYNEQFF
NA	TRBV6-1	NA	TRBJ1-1	TGTGCCAGCAGTGAAGCGGGCAGGGTTTTTACTGAAGCTTTCTTT	CASSEAGRVFTEAFF
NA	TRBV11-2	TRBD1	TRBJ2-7	TGTGCCAGCAGCCTAGGGACAGGGTTTCCATACGAGCAGTACTTC	CASSLGTGFPYEQYF
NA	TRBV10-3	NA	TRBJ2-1	TGTGCCATCAGTGAGTCGATCCGGGGCTCCTACAATGAGCAGTTCTTC	CAISESIRGSYNEQFF
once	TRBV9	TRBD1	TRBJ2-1	TGTGCCAGCAGCGCAGAGACAGGGGCCTACAATGAGCAGTTCTTC	CASSAETGAYNEQFF
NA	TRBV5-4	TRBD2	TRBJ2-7	TGTGCCAGCAGCTTGGGACTAGCGGGAACCTACGAGCAGTACTTC	CASSLGLAGTYEQYF
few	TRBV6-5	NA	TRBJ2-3	TGTGCCAGTTCTCGGGGTGGGCTCCACACAGATACGCAGTATTTT	CASSRGGLHTDTQYF
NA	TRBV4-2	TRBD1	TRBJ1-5	TGTGCCAGCAGCCAGGCGACAGGGTATTCCAGTAATCAGCCCCAGCATTTT	CASSQATGYSSNQPQHF
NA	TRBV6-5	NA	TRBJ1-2	TGTGCCAGCAGTTACTCTCTAACTCAGGCGGGCTACACCTTC	CASSYSLTQAGYTF
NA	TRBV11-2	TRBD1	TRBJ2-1	TGTGCCAGCAGCTCCACTTGGGCGGGACAGGTGGGCGATGAGCAGTTCTTC	CASSSTWAGQVGDEQFF
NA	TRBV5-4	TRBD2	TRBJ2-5	TGTGCCAGCAGCTTGAAACTAGCGGAAGAGACCCAGTACTTC	CASSLKLAEETQYF
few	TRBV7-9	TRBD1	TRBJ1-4	TGTGCCAGCAGCTTTTGGACAGGGGATGAAAAACTGTTTTTT	CASSFWTGDEKLFF
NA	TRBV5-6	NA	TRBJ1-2	TGTGCCAGCAGCTTGGTACTGACAGGAGATGGCTACACCTTC	CASSLVLTGDGYTF
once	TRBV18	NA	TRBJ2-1	TGTGCCAGCTCACCCAAATCTACCGCCCACTACAATGAGCAGTTCTTC	CASSPKSTAHYNEQFF
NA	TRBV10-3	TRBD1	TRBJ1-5	TGTGCCATCAGTGAGCCTGGACAGGGGGACCTCGGGCCCCAGCATTTT	CAISEPGQGDLGPQHF
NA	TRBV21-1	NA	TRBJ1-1	TGTGCCAGCAGCATGCAGGAAGCTTTCTTT	CASSMQEAFF
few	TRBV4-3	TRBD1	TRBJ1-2	TGCGCCAGCAGCCAAGTACAGGGGGCGCTGAACTATGGCTACACCTTC	CASSQVQGALNYGYTF
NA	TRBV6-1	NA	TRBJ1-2	TGTGCCAGCAGTGGGCCCCTAGGCTATGGCTACACCTTC	CASSGPLGYGYTF